This T cell receptor beta chain was observed in a study of blood T cell repertoires in COVID-19. Study information: Acute and convalescent COVID-19 samples came from the United States, Italy and Spain.

In the authors' methods: Cell counts per sample came from amplifying reference gene primers. Method: immunoSEQ multiplex PCR; TCRdb's copy keeps in-frame clones and lacks some. That table furnishes V, J and clone size, whereas the DNA furnished D and trimming. Of approximately 140,000 clones in the sample, less than 90% were seen once. CDR1 and CDR2 (germline): ENHRY, SYGVKD. The CDR3 length is 13 residues. Losses at the gene ends were 6 bases for V and 5 bases for J; bases not matched to a gene: 6. This sequence was found in a human donor in a cohort sampled during active COVID-19. The gene calls are TRBV10-3 and TRBJ2-5; 7 bases are shared with TRBD2. The sequenced sample consisted of peripheral blood. In nucleotides, the CDR3 is TGTGCCATCAGCTCTAGCGGCGGGGAGACCCAGTACTTC. Translating it yields CAISSSGGETQYF.